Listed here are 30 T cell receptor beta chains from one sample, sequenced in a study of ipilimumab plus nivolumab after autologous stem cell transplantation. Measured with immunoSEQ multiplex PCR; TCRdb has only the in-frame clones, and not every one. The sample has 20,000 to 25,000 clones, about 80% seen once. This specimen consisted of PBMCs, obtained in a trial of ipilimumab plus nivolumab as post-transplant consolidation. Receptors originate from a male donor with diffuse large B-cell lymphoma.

This CDR3 reads CASSLDARQGATGANVLTF. CDR3 bases: TGTGCCAGCAGCTTAGATGCGCGGCAGGGGGCAACGGGGGCCAACGTCCTGACTTTC. V is TRBV11-2 and J is TRBJ2-6; 8 bases fit TRBD1. This CDR3 comprises 19 residues. The V and J ends lost 0 bases and 4 bases, in that order; junction bases with no gene match: 11. CDR1 SGHAT and CDR2 FQNNGV come from the germline V gene.

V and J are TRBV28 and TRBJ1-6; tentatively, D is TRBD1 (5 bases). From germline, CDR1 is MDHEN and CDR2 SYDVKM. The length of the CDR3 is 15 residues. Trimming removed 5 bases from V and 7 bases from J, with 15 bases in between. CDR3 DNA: TGTGCCAGCAGTCGTATCGGGGGAGGCAATTCACCCCTCCACTTT. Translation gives CASSRIGGGNSPLHF.

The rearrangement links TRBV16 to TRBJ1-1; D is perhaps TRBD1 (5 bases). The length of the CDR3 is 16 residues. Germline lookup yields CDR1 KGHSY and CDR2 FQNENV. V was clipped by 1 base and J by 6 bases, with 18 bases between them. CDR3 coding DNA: TGTGCCAGCAGCCAATTTACGCGGGGGAGTTGGTCTGAAGCTTTCTTT. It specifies CASSQFTRGSWSEAFF.

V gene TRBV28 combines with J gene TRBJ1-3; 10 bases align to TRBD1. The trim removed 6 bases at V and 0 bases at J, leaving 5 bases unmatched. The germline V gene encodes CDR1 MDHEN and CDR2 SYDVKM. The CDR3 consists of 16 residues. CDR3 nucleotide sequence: TGTGCCAGCAGGTCGGACAGGGGGAGCTCTGGAAACACCATATATTTT. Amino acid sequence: CASRSDRGSSGNTIYF.

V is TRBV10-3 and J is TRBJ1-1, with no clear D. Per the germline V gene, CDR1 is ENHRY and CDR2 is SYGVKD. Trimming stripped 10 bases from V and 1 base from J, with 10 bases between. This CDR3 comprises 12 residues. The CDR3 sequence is CATSSSNTEAFF. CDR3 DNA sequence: TGTGCCACGTCATCCTCGAACACTGAAGCTTTCTTT.

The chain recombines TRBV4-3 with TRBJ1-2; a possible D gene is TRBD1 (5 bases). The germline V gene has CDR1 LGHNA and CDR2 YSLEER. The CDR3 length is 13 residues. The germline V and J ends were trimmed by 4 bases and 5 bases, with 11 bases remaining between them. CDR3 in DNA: TGCGCCAGCAGCCCGGGACTCTTATATGGCTACACCTTC. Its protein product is CASSPGLLYGYTF.

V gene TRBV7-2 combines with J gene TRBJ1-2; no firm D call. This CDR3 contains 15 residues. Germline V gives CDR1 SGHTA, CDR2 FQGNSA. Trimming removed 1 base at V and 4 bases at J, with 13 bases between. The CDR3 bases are TGTGCCAGCAGCTTAGTTGGCCCCAGCATCTATGGCTACACCTTC. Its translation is CASSLVGPSIYGYTF.

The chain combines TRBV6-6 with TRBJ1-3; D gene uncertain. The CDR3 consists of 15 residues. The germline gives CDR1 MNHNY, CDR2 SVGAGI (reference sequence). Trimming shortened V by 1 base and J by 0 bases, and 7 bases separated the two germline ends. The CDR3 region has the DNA TGTGCCAGCAGTTACTTTTCCTCCTCTGGAAACACCATATATTTT. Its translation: CASSYFSSSGNTIYF.

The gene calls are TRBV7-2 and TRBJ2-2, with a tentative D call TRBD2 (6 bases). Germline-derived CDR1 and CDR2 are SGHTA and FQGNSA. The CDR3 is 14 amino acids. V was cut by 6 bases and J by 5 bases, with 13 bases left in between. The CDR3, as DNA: TGTGCCAGCAGGTGGGAGGTATTGACCGGGGAGCTGTTTTTT. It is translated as CASRWEVLTGELFF.

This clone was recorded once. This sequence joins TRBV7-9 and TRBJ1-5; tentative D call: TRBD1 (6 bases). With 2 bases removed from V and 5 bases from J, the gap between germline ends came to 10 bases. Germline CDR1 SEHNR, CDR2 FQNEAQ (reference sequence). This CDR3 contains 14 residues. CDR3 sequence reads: CASSLTGSHQPQHF. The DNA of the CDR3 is TGTGCCAGCAGCTTAACAGGGTCCCATCAGCCCCAGCATTTT.

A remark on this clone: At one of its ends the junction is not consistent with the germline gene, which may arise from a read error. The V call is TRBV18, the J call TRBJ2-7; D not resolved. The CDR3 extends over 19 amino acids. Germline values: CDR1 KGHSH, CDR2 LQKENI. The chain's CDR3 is CASSPHMSRVGQQTYEQYF. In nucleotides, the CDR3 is TGTGCCAGCTCGCCACATATGAGTCGAGTGGGCCAACAAACCTACGAGCAGTACTTC.

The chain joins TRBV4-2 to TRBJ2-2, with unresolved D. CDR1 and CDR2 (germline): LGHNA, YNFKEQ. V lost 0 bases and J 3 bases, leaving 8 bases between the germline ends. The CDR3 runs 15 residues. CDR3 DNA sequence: TGTGCCAGCAGCCAAGAGAGGTCATACACCGGGGAGCTGTTTTTT. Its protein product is CASSQERSYTGELFF.

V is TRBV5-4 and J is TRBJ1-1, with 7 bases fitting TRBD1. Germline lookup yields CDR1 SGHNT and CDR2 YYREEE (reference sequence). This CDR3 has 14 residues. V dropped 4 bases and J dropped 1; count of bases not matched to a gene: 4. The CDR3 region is CASSEGQWNTEAFF. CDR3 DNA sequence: TGTGCCAGCAGCGAGGGACAGTGGAACACTGAAGCTTTCTTT.

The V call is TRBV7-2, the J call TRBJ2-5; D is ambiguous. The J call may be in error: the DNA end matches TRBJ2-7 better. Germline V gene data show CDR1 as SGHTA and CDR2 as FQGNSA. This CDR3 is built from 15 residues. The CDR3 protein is CASSFSPTPPYEQYF. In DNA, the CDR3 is TGTGCCAGCAGCTTTTCTCCCACACCCCCCTACGAGCAGTACTTC.

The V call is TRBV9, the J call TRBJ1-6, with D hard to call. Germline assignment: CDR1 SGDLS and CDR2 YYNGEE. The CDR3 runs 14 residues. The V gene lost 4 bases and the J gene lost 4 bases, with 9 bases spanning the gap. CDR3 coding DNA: TGTGCCAGCAGCTTAGGGTCTTATAATTCACCCCTCCACTTT. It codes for CASSLGSYNSPLHF.

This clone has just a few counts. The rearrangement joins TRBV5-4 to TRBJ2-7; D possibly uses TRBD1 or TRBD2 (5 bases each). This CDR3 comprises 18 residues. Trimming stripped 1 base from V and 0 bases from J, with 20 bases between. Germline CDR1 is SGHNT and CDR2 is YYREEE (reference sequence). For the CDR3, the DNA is TGTGCCAGCAGCTTGCGTGCGGGCAGGGCAGATTACTCCTACGAGCAGTACTTC. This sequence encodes CASSLRAGRADYSYEQYF.

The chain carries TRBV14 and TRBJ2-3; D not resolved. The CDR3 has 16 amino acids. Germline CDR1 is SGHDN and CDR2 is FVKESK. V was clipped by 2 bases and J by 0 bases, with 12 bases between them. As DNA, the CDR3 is TGTGCCAGCAGCCAATTCGGGTTATCTAGCACAGATACGCAGTATTTT. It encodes CASSQFGLSSTDTQYF.

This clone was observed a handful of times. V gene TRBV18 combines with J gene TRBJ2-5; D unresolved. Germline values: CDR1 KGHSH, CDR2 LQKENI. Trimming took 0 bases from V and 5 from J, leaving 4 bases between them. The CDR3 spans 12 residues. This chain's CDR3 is CASSPPVETQYF. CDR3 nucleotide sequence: TGTGCCAGCTCACCACCGGTGGAGACCCAGTACTTC.

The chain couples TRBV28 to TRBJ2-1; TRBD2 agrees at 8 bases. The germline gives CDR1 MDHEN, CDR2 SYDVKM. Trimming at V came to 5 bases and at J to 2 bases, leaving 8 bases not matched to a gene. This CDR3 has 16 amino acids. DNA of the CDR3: TGTGCCAGCAGTACACATAGCGGGACCCCCTACAATGAGCAGTTCTTC. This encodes CASSTHSGTPYNEQFF.

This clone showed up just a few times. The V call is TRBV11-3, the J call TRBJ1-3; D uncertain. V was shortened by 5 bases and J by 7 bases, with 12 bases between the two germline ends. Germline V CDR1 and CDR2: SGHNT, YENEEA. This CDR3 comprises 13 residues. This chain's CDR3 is CASSDPPGNTIYF. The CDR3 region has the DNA TGTGCCAGCAGCGACCCACCGGGGAACACCATATATTTT.

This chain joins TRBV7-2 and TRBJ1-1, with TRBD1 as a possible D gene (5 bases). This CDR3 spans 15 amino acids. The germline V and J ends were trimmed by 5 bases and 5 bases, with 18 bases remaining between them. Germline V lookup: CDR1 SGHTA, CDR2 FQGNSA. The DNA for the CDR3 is TGTGCCAGCAGCCCTAGGGGCACGGGAGGGACTGAAGCTTTCTTT. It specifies CASSPRGTGGTEAFF.

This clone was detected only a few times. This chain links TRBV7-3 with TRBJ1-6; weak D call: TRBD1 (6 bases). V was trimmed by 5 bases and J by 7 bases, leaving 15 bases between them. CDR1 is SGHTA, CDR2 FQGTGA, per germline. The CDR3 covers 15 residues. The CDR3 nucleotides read TGTGCCAGCAGCGACACAGGGATTGGAAATTCACCCCTCCACTTT. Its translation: CASSDTGIGNSPLHF.

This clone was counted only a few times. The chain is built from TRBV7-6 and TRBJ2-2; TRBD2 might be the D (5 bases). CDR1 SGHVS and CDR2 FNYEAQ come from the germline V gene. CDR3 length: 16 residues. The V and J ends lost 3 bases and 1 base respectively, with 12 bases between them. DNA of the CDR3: TGTGCCAGCAGCTTCGGAAACGCGGGGAACACCGGGGAGCTGTTTTTT. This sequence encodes CASSFGNAGNTGELFF.

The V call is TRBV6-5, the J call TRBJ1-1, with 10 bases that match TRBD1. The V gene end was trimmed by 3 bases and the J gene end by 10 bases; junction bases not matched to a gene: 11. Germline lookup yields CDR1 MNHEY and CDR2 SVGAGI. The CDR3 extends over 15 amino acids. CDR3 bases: TGTGCCAGCAGTTATGGACAGGGGGTGAGAGGCTTAGCTTTCTTT. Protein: CASSYGQGVRGLAFF.

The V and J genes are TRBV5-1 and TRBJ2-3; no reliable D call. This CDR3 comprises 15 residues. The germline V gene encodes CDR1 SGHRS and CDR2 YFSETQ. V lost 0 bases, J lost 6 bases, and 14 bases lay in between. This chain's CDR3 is CASSLEGRPPDTQYF. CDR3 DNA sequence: TGCGCCAGCAGCTTGGAAGGTCGCCCCCCGGATACGCAGTATTTT.

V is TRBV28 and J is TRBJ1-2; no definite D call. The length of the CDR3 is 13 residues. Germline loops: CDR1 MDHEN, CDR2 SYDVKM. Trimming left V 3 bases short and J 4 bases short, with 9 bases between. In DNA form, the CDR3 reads TGTGCCAGCAGTTTTCTGAAATTCTATGGCTACACCTTC. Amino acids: CASSFLKFYGYTF.

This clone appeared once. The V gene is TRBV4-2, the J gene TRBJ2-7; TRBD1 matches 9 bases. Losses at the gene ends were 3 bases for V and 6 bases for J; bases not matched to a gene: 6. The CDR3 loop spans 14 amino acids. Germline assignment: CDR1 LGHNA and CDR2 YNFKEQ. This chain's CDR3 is CASSQRDRVPEQYF. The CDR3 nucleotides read TGTGCCAGCAGCCAGAGGGACAGGGTCCCCGAGCAGTACTTC.

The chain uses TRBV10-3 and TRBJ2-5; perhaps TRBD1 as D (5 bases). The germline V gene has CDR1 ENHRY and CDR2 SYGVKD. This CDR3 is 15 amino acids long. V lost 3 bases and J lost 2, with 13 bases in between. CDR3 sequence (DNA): TGTGCCATCAGTGATCCCAGGGTGGCACAAGAGACCCAGTACTTC. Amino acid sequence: CAISDPRVAQETQYF.

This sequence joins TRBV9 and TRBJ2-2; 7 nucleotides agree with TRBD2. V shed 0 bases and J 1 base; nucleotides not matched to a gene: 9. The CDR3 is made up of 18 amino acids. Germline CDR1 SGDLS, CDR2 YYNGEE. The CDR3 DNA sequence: TGTGCCAGCAGCGTAGTTCCGGGACTACAACTGAACACCGGGGAGCTGTTTTTT. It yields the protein CASSVVPGLQLNTGELFF.

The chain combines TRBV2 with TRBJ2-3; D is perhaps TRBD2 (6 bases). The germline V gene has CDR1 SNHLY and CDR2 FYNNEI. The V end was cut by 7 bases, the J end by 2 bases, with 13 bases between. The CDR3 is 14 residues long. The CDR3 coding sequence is TGTGCCAGCAAAAACGGACTACCCACAGATACGCAGTATTTT. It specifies CASKNGLPTDTQYF.